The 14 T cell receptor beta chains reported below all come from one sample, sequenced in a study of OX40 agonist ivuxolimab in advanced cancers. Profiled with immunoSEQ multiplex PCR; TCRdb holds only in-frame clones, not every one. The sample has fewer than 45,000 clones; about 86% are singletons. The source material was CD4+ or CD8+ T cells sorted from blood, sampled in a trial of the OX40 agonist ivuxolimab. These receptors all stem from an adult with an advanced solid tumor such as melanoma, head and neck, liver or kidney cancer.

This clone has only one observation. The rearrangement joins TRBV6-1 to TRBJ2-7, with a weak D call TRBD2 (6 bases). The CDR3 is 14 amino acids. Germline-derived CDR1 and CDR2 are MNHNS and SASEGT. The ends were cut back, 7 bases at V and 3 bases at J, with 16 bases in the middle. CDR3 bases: TGTGCCAGCACCAGCAGCGGGTCCCGCTACGAGCAGTACTTC. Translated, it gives CASTSSGSRYEQYF.

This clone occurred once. CDR3 DNA: TGCAGTGCTAGTTGGTGGGAGACCCAGTACTTC. It codes for CSASWWETQYF. This chain joins TRBV20-1 and TRBJ2-5; D unclear. The V gene's germline CDR1 is DFQATT and CDR2 SNEGSKA (reference sequence). This CDR3 spans 11 amino acids. V was clipped by 3 bases and J by 5 bases, with 7 bases between them.

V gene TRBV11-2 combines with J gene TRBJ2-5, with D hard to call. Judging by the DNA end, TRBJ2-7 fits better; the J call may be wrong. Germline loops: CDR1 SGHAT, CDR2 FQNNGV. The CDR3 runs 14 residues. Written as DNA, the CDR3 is TGTGCCAGCAGCTTGAGCAACACCCGCTACGAGCAGTACTTC. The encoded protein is CASSLSNTRYEQYF.

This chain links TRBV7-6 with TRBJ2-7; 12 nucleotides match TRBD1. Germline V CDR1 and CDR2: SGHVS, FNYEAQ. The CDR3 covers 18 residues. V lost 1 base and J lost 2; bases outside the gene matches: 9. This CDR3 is CASSLGRTGTGGAYEQYF. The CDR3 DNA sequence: TGTGCCAGCAGCTTAGGACGTACCGGGACAGGGGGCGCCTACGAGCAGTACTTC. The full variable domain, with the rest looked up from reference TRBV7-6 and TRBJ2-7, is GAGVSQSPRYKVTKRGQDVALRCDPISGHVSLYWYRQALGQGPEFLTYFNYEAQQDKSGLPNDRFSAERPEGSISTLTIQRTEQRDSAMYRCASSLGRTGTGGAYEQYFGPGTRLTVT.

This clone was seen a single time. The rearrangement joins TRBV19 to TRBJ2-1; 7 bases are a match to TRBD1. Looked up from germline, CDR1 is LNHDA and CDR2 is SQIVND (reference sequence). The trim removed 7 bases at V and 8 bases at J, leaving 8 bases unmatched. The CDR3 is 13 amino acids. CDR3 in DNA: TGTGCCAGTAACGACAGGGCTCGGTATGAGCAGTTCTTC. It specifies CASNDRARYEQFF.

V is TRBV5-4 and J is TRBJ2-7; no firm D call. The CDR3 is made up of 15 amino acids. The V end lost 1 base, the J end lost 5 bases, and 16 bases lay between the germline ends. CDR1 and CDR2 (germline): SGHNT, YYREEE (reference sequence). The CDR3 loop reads CASSLSAAPADEQYF. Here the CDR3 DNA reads TGTGCCAGCAGCTTGTCGGCAGCCCCCGCGGACGAGCAGTACTTC.

The CDR3 DNA follows: TGTGCCTGGAGTGTAGGTACCCAAGAGACCCAGTACTTC. Translated, it gives CAWSVGTQETQYF. The chain couples TRBV30 to TRBJ2-5; no definite D call. This CDR3 comprises 13 residues. CDR1 and CDR2 (germline): GTSNPN, SVGIG (reference sequence). Between the trimmed V and J ends, which lost 0 bases and 1 base, there was a span of 6 bases. The whole variable domain, filled in from reference TRBV30 and TRBJ2-5, reads SQTIHQWPATLVQPVGSPLSLECTVEGTSNPNLYWYRQAAGRGLQLLFYSVGIGQISSEVPQNLSASRPQDRQFILSSKKLLLSDSGFYLCAWSVGTQETQYFGPGTRLLVL.

The CDR3: CAWSSGQGNIQYF. The CDR3 bases are TGTGCCTGGAGTTCCGGACAGGGTAACATTCAGTACTTC. The rearrangement links TRBV30 to TRBJ2-4; 8 nucleotides line up with TRBD1. From germline, CDR1 is GTSNPN and CDR2 SVGIG (reference sequence). The CDR3 is 13 amino acids. J gave up 7 bases and V 2 bases, and 4 bases lay outside the gene matches.

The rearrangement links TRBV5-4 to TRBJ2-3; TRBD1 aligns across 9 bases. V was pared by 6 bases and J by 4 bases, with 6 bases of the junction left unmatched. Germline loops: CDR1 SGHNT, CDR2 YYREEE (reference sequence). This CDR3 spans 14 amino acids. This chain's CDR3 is CASNRDRAADTQYF. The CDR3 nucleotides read TGTGCCAGCAACCGGGACAGGGCGGCAGATACGCAGTATTTT. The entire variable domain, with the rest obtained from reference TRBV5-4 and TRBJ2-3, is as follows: ETGVTQSPTHLIKTRGQQVTLRCSSQSGHNTVSWYQQALGQGPQFIFQYYREEENGRGNFPPRFSGLQFPNYSSELNVNALELDDSALYLCASNRDRAADTQYFGPGTRLTVL.

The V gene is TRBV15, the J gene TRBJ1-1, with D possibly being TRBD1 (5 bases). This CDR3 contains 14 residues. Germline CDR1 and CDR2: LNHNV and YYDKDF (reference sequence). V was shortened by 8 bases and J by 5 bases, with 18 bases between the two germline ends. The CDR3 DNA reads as TGTGCCACCCGACCTGGGGGGGGGAGGACTGAAGCTTTCTTT. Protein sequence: CATRPGGGRTEAFF.

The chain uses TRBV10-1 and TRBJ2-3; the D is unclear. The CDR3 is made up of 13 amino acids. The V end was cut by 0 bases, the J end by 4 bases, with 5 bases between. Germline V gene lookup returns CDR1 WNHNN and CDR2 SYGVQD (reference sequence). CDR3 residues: CASSESPADTQYF. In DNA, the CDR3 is TGCGCCAGCAGTGAGTCCCCGGCAGATACGCAGTATTTT.

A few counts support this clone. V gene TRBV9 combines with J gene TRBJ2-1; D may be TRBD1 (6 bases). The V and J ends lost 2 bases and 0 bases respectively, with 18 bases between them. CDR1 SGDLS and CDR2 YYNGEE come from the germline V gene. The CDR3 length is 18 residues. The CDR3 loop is CASSVTPMGASSYNEQFF. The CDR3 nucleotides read TGTGCCAGCAGCGTTACCCCTATGGGGGCGAGCTCCTACAATGAGCAGTTCTTC.

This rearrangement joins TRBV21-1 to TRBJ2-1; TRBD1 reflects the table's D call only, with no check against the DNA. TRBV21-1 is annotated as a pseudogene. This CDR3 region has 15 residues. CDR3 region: CASSKDRGAYNEQFF. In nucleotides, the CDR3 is TGTGCCAGCAGCAAGGACAGGGGAGCCTACAATGAGCAGTTCTTC.

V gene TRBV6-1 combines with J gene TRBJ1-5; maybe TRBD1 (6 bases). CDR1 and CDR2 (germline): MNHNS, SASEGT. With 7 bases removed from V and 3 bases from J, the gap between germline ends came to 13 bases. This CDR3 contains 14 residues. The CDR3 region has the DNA TGTGCCAGCACCGAAAGGGACACCAATCAGCCCCAGCATTTT. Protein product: CASTERDTNQPQHF.